This entry describes one TCR beta chain. As yet, its antigen is unknown. The data were taken from a study of cytomegalovirus exposure and HLA in healthy donors. Broader study findings: Productive status was seen about 90% or about 30% of the time for most TCR beta V segments in an earlier analysis.

Primers: 60 Vbeta forward and 13 Jbeta reverse. Using immunoSEQ multiplex PCR, the repertoire was profiled, and TCRdb retains in-frame clones only, with some absent. The table lists 20,000 to 25,000 clones. Material: PBMCs. This TCR was recovered from a male donor in good health and CMV-seropositive.

The CDR3 nucleotides are TGTGCCAGCAGTGAGGCCGCGGGCCCTAGCAATCAGCCCCAGCATTTT. Translating gives CASSEAAGPSNQPQHF. V is TRBV6-1 and J is TRBJ1-5, with D unresolved. Trimming pared 3 bases from V and 0 bases from J, leaving 12 bases between. Germline assignment: CDR1 MNHNS and CDR2 SASEGT. CDR3 length: 16 amino acids.